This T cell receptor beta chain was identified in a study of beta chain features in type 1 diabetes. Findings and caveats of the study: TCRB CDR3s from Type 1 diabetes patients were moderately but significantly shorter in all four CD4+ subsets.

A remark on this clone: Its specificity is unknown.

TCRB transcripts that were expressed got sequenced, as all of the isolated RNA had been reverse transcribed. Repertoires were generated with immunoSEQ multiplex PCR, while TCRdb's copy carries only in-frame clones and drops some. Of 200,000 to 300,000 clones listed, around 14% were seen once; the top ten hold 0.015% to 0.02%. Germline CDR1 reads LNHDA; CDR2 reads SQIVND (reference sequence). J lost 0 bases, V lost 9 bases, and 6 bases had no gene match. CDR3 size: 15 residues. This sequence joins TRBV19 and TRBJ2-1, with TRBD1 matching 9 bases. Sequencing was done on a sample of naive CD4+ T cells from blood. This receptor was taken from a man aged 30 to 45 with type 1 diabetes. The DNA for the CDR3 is TGTGCCAGCAAGCTACAGGGGGCCTCCTACAATGAGCAGTTCTTC. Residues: CASKLQGASYNEQFF.